This is a list of T cell receptor beta chains from one sample in a study of T cell responses to AZD1222 COVID-19 vaccine. Clones were read by immunoSEQ multiplex PCR, and TCRdb kept only the in-frame ones, dropping some. The sample holds 80,000 to 90,000 clones, approximately 90% seen once. The starting material was peripheral blood, obtained on day 0 of AZD1222 vaccination. Receptors originate from an adult in good health. Each CDR3 is given with its conserved first and last residue. The order of the fields is D gene, J gene, V gene, clone size, CDR3 DNA, CDR3 protein. The D gene is left open where the match is weak. A clone size is listed for some rows: how often the clone was seen (once, few, many), or a class if it is expanded.

D: TRBD2
J: TRBJ2-1
V: TRBV19
size: -
DNA: TGTGCCACCTGCGGGGGACTAGCGGGAGGGAACAATGAGCAGTTCTTC
CDR3: CATCGGLAGGNNEQFF

D: -
J: TRBJ1-4
V: TRBV4-1
size: -
DNA: TGCGCCAGCAGCCAAGCCGGGGTGGGGAACGAAAAACTGTTTTTT
CDR3: CASSQAGVGNEKLFF

D: -
J: TRBJ2-1
V: TRBV29-1
size: few
DNA: TGCAGCGTTGAGGGCGGTTTGCCCTACAATGAGCAGTTCTTC
CDR3: CSVEGGLPYNEQFF

D: -
J: TRBJ1-3
V: TRBV15
size: -
DNA: TGTGCCACCAGCAGAGCCCTCGGTTTATACACCATATATTTT
CDR3: CATSRALGLYTIYF

D: -
J: TRBJ1-5
V: TRBV15
size: -
DNA: TGTGCCACCAGCAGAGATCACGGTCAGCCCCAGCATTTT
CDR3: CATSRDHGQPQHF

D: -
J: TRBJ2-7
V: TRBV3-1/TRBV3-2
size: -
DNA: TGTGCCAGCAGCCAAGAGTTGAGACTAAGATACGAGCAGTACTTC
CDR3: CASSQELRLRYEQYF

D: -
J: TRBJ2-2
V: TRBV11-2
size: -
DNA: TGTGCCAGCAGACTTGGGAGCGTCTCCGGGGAGCTGTTTTTT
CDR3: CASRLGSVSGELFF

D: -
J: TRBJ1-1
V: TRBV4-3
size: -
DNA: TGCGCCAGCAGCCAAGTTATGCAGGGACCTCTCGGCACTGAAGCTTTCTTT
CDR3: CASSQVMQGPLGTEAFF

D: -
J: TRBJ2-5
V: TRBV19
size: -
DNA: TGTGCCAGTAGTATAGGCTCAAGCGGGACCCAGTACTTC
CDR3: CASSIGSSGTQYF

D: -
J: TRBJ1-5
V: TRBV6-2/TRBV6-3
size: -
DNA: TGTGCCAGCAGTCCCACAGGAAATAGCAATCAGCCCCAGCATTTT
CDR3: CASSPTGNSNQPQHF

D: TRBD1
J: TRBJ1-4
V: TRBV7-2
size: once
DNA: TGTGCCAGCAGCACCTACCGACAGGGAGGTGAAAAACTGTTTTTT
CDR3: CASSTYRQGGEKLFF

D: -
J: TRBJ1-6
V: TRBV7-2
size: -
DNA: TGTGCCAGCAGCTTAATACCCCCTGGGGCCAATAACTATAATTCACCCCTCCACTTT
CDR3: CASSLIPPGANNYNSPLHF

D: -
J: TRBJ1-5
V: TRBV19
size: -
DNA: TGTGCCAGTAGCCCAAGCATAGGGGGAGGTCAGCCCCAGCATTTT
CDR3: CASSPSIGGGQPQHF

D: -
J: TRBJ1-4
V: TRBV7-6
size: -
DNA: TGTGCCAGCAGCTACGGGGGGGGGACAACTAATGAAAAACTGTTTTTT
CDR3: CASSYGGGTTNEKLFF

D: -
J: TRBJ1-1
V: TRBV7-9
size: once
DNA: TGTGCCAGCAGCCCCATGAGAAGGGGGGGGCGTCGTGACACTGAAGCTTTCTTT
CDR3: CASSPMRRGGRRDTEAFF

D: TRBD1
J: TRBJ2-4
V: TRBV27
size: -
DNA: TGTGCCAGCAGTTTATCCAAACTCCCTACAGGGGTAATAGCCAAAAACATTCAGTACTTC
CDR3: CASSLSKLPTGVIAKNIQYF

D: -
J: TRBJ2-1
V: TRBV28
size: -
DNA: TGTGCCAGCAGTGCCCGGCGGAGAGGGTATTACAATGAGCAGTTCTTC
CDR3: CASSARRRGYYNEQFF

D: -
J: TRBJ1-4
V: TRBV30
size: -
DNA: TGTGCCTGGAGTGTACCGGGCTCAACTAATGAAAAACTGTTTTTT
CDR3: CAWSVPGSTNEKLFF

D: -
J: TRBJ1-3
V: TRBV30
size: -
DNA: TGTGCCTGGACAGGGATTTTGGGAAACACCATATATTTT
CDR3: CAWTGILGNTIYF

D: -
J: TRBJ2-1
V: TRBV5-1
size: few
DNA: TGCGCCAGCAGCTCCGGGCCTTACGACGATGAGCAGTTCTTC
CDR3: CASSSGPYDDEQFF

D: -
J: TRBJ1-3
V: TRBV27
size: few
DNA: TGTGCCAGCAGTTTTAGCTTAAGGGCAGCAAGATCTGGAAACACCATATATTTT
CDR3: CASSFSLRAARSGNTIYF

D: -
J: TRBJ1-4
V: TRBV7-8
size: -
DNA: TGTGCCAGCAGCCCCCCCGGGGCAACTAATGAAAAACTGTTTTTT
CDR3: CASSPPGATNEKLFF

D: -
J: TRBJ1-5
V: TRBV19
size: -
DNA: TGTGCCAGTAGCTTTAATACAGGGTTGGGATTAAATAGCAATCAGCCCCAGCATTTT
CDR3: CASSFNTGLGLNSNQPQHF

D: -
J: TRBJ2-1
V: TRBV10-1
size: -
DNA: TGCGCCAGCAGTGGGACGAAGAGCTCCTACAATGAGCAGTTCTTC
CDR3: CASSGTKSSYNEQFF

D: -
J: TRBJ1-1
V: TRBV3-1/TRBV3-2
size: -
DNA: TGTGCCAGCAGCCAAGATCTAGGGGCGTTGGTCACTGAAGCTTTCTTT
CDR3: CASSQDLGALVTEAFF

D: TRBD1
J: TRBJ2-7
V: TRBV2
size: -
DNA: TGTGCCAGCAGCCTAGGGACAGCCTACGAGCAGTACTTC
CDR3: CASSLGTAYEQYF

D: TRBD1
J: TRBJ2-2
V: TRBV5-6
size: -
DNA: TGTGCCAGCAGCTCAAGACAGGGGGCTTTGACCGGGGAGCTGTTTTTT
CDR3: CASSSRQGALTGELFF

D: -
J: TRBJ1-5
V: TRBV4-1
size: -
DNA: TGCGCCAGCAGCCAAGATAGAGGACAAGGGCTAGGGAGGCCCCAGCATTTT
CDR3: CASSQDRGQGLGRPQHF

D: -
J: TRBJ1-6
V: TRBV30
size: -
DNA: TGTGCCTGGAGGGAAGCGGGCAATTCACCCCTCCACTTT
CDR3: CAWREAGNSPLHF

D: -
J: TRBJ2-3
V: TRBV3-1/TRBV3-2
size: -
DNA: TGTGCCAGCAGCATCAGGACAGACACAGATACGCAGTATTTT
CDR3: CASSIRTDTDTQYF

D: -
J: TRBJ1-2
V: TRBV28
size: -
DNA: TGTGCCAGCAATCGGGGCTCCTATGGCTACACCTTC
CDR3: CASNRGSYGYTF

D: -
J: TRBJ2-1
V: TRBV7-2
size: -
DNA: TGTGCCAGCAGCTTACCCCCGACAGGATCGCAGTTCTTC
CDR3: CASSLPPTGSQFF

D: TRBD1
J: TRBJ2-7
V: TRBV30
size: -
DNA: TGTGCCTGGAGTTCTGACTTGGACAGGGGGAGTGACGAGCAGTACTTC
CDR3: CAWSSDLDRGSDEQYF

D: -
J: TRBJ2-7
V: TRBV27
size: -
DNA: TGTGCCAGCAGTTATATACAGGGCTCCTACGAGCAGTACTTC
CDR3: CASSYIQGSYEQYF

D: -
J: TRBJ2-3
V: TRBV19
size: once
DNA: TGTGCCAGTAGGGGGGTGTCCACAGATACGCAGTATTTT
CDR3: CASRGVSTDTQYF

D: -
J: TRBJ1-1
V: TRBV27
size: -
DNA: TGTGCCAGCAGTCTCCGCGGACAGCCCACTGAAGCTTTCTTT
CDR3: CASSLRGQPTEAFF

D: -
J: TRBJ2-2
V: TRBV7-2
size: -
DNA: TGTGCCAGCAGCTTAGACAGGCCGAACACCGGGGAGCTGTTTTTT
CDR3: CASSLDRPNTGELFF